This T cell receptor beta chain came from a study of T cells in Graves' hyperthyroidism and ophthalmopathy. This clonotype came up many times. It was uncontrolled infection, other autoimmune disease, pregnancy or lactation that excluded patients. The V gene end was trimmed by 7 bases and the J gene end by 3 bases; junction bases not matched to a gene: 8. Looked up from germline, CDR1 is SNHLY and CDR2 is FYNNEI. This CDR3 has 14 amino acids. The CDR3 regions of TCR beta were amplified from RNA transcripts. Researchers ran a first-round RT-PCR on the TCR CDR3 using the HTBI primer set. TCRdb re-analysed the multiplex PCR reads in MiXCR, keeping a single row per CDR3 protein. Among approximately 560,000 distinct CDR3 sequences listed, 40% to 55% were seen once.

The sequencing sample was made of peripheral blood or thyroid tissue (not recorded which). This TCR came from a woman under 30 with Graves' hyperthyroidism. The chain joins TRBV2 to TRBJ1-2, with 7 bases identical to TRBD1. This chain's CDR3 is CASTSQGLDYGYTF. CDR3 sequence (DNA): TGTGCCAGCACCTCACAGGGGTTGGACTATGGCTACACCTTC.